Listed here are 9 T cell receptor beta chains from one sample, sequenced in a study of T-cell memory formation after mild COVID-19. TCRdb re-derived calls from the 5' RACE reads in MiXCR, one entry per CDR3 protein. The top ten clones hold 12% of a sample with 160,000 or so distinct CDR3 sequences, 25% to 40% of them seen once. The source material was PBMCs or a T cell subset sorted from them (not recorded which). The source of these receptors is an adult woman who had mild COVID-19 (a few samples of this study predate the infection). Cell type and time point are not known.

The chain has TRBV4-2 and TRBJ1-1; D is ambiguous. Trimming removed 2 bases at V and 0 bases at J, with 13 bases between. Germline V lookup: CDR1 LGHNA, CDR2 YNFKEQ. The CDR3 consists of 16 residues. For the CDR3, the DNA is TGTGCCAGCAGCCAACATCATGGACCGATGAACACTGAAGCTTTCTTT. Amino acid sequence: CASSQHHGPMNTEAFF.

This clonotype turned up a few times. V usage is TRBV20-1 and J usage is TRBJ2-5; 11 positions match TRBD2. Germline values: CDR1 DFQATT, CDR2 SNEGSKA (reference sequence). The V gene end was trimmed by 6 bases and the J gene end by 5 bases; junction bases not matched to a gene: 5. CDR3 length equals 13 residues. CDR3 amino acids: CSAATSGTETQYF. In DNA form, the CDR3 reads TGCAGTGCGGCGACTAGCGGGACGGAGACCCAGTACTTC.

The chain uses TRBV29-1 and TRBJ1-2, with D possibly being TRBD1 (6 bases). The CDR3 runs to 14 residues. CDR1 is SQVTM, CDR2 ANQGSEA, per germline. Trimming removed 6 bases from V and 4 bases from J, with 18 bases in between. CDR3 region: CSVTQGHDSYGYTF. The CDR3 nucleotides read TGCAGCGTCACACAGGGCCATGACTCCTATGGCTACACCTTC.

This clonotype was seen only a few times. V and J are TRBV6-1 and TRBJ2-7, with 8 bases identical to TRBD1. V lost 2 bases, J lost 2 bases, and 2 bases stayed unmatched. Germline V gene lookup returns CDR1 MNHNS and CDR2 SASEGT. CDR3 length: 14 residues. This CDR3 reads CASSETGGTYEQYF. The CDR3 bases are TGTGCCAGCAGTGAAACAGGGGGGACCTACGAGCAGTACTTC.

This clonotype was seen a few times. The chain is built from TRBV29-1 and TRBJ1-2; 8 bases agree with TRBD1. The CDR3 totals 16 residues. Losses at the gene ends were 6 bases for V and 2 bases for J; bases not matched to a gene: 14. CDR1 and CDR2 from the germline V gene are SQVTM and ANQGSEA. The CDR3 bases are TGCAGCGTGAGTACGCTGGACAGGGAGGCGAACTATGGCTACACCTTC. Its protein product is CSVSTLDREANYGYTF.

This clonotype was detected many times. The genes are TRBV7-2 and TRBJ2-1, with D maybe TRBD2 (5 bases). This CDR3 contains 12 residues. Germline lookup yields CDR1 SGHTA and CDR2 FQGNSA. Trimming left V 5 bases short and J 9 bases short, with 11 bases between. This chain's CDR3 is CASSPTRGEQFF. CDR3 DNA: TGTGCCAGCAGCCCCACCCGGGGTGAGCAGTTCTTC.

This rearrangement joins TRBV29-1 to TRBJ2-5; 8 bases map to TRBD1. J lost 5 bases, V lost 5 bases, and 10 bases had no gene match. There are 14 residues in the CDR3. Germline CDR1 is SQVTM and CDR2 is ANQGSEA. CDR3 DNA sequence: TGCAGCGTTTTGTCAGGGGGCGACGGGGAGACCCAGTACTTC. This codes for CSVLSGGDGETQYF.

The CDR3 DNA is TGTGCCAGCTCAGGACAGCCGAACACTGAAGCTTTCTTT. Translating gives CASSGQPNTEAFF. This chain connects TRBV18 to TRBJ1-1; D might be TRBD1 (6 bases). V was trimmed by 5 bases and J by 1 base, leaving 8 bases between them. This CDR3 region has 13 residues. Germline V gene data show CDR1 as KGHSH and CDR2 as LQKENI. The variable domain in full, with the rest retrieved from reference TRBV18 and TRBJ1-1, is NAGVMQNPRHLVRRRGQEARLRCSPMKGHSHVYWYRQLPEEGLKFMVYLQKENIIDESGMPKERFSAEFPKEGPSILRIQQVVRGDSAAYFCASSGQPNTEAFFGQGTRLTVV.

This clonotype has a handful of counts. The chain uses TRBV12-3 or TRBV12-4 and TRBJ1-2, with D tentatively TRBD1 (6 bases). The germline V and J ends were trimmed by 7 bases and 5 bases, with 17 bases remaining between them. The CDR3 totals 14 residues. As DNA, the CDR3 is TGTGCCAGCACGAGGGACAAAACATTTTATGGCTACACCTTC. Translating it yields CASTRDKTFYGYTF.